One and the same sample provided the 24 T cell receptor beta chains below, sequenced in a study of regulatory T cells in long-lasting Graves disease. Arm-PCR of CDR3 regions and iRepertoire HTBI primers were the basis on which TCR beta libraries were built. TCRdb used MiXCR to reprocess the multiplex PCR reads, holding one entry per CDR3 protein. The repertoire has a few hundred thousand distinct CDR3 sequences, roughly 12% of them found once; the top ten carry roughly 10%. The time point here: newly diagnosed GD, antithyroid drugs for less than 3 months. RNA isolated from PBMCs was used to make the TCR library. The data were also submitted as part of a second study, on T cells in Graves' hyperthyroidism and ophthalmopathy.

This specimen consisted of peripheral blood mononuclear cells (PBMCs), obtained at new diagnosis, from a patient treated with antithyroid drugs. Receptors were obtained from a man between 25 and 39 years old with Graves disease.

This clonotype was detected only a few times. The gene calls are TRBV9 and TRBJ1-1; D is unclear. Germline-derived CDR1 and CDR2 are SGDLS and YYNGEE. Deletions cut 4 bases from V and 6 bases from J, with 19 bases between. The CDR3 runs 15 residues. As DNA, the CDR3 is TGTGCCAGCAGCACCAGAGGAGGGATAGGAGCTGAAGCTTTCTTT. Amino acids: CASSTRGGIGAEAFF. Complete variable domain (other parts from reference TRBV9 and TRBJ1-1): DSGVTQTPKHLITATGQRVTLRCSPRSGDLSVYWYQQSLDQGLQFLIQYYNGEERAKGNILERFSAQQFPDLHSELNLSSLELGDSALYFCASSTRGGIGAEAFFGQGTRLTVV.

At least ten counts were recorded for this clonotype. This chain links TRBV20-1 with TRBJ2-1, with D tentatively TRBD2 (5 bases). The CDR3 is made up of 14 amino acids. The V gene lost 3 bases and the J gene lost 3 bases, with 12 bases spanning the gap. CDR1 and CDR2 from the germline V gene are DFQATT and SNEGSKA (reference sequence). CDR3 bases: TGCAGTGCTAGTGGGCACGGGGACTACAATGAGCAGTTCTTC. As protein: CSASGHGDYNEQFF.

This clonotype was picked up a small number of times. V usage is TRBV27 and J usage is TRBJ2-1; D may be TRBD1 or TRBD2 (5 bases each). This CDR3 is built from 19 residues. CDR1 and CDR2 (germline): MNHEY, SMNVEV (reference sequence). Trimming removed 2 bases from V and 3 bases from J, with 23 bases in between. DNA of the CDR3: TGTGCCAGCAGTTTACCTTACCCCTGGGGGAGTCGGGGCTACAATGAGCAGTTCTTC. It yields the protein CASSLPYPWGSRGYNEQFF.

On this clonotype itself: This may come from a read error, since a much larger clone is one base off. The chain uses TRBV2 and TRBJ2-4, with D possibly matching TRBD1 (6 bases). Germline CDR1 SNHLY, CDR2 FYNNEI. V lost 10 bases to trimming and J lost 0 bases, with 10 bases between them. The CDR3 totals 13 residues. The CDR3 region is CATMGAAKNIQYF. DNA for the CDR3: TGTGCCACCATGGGGGCAGCCAAAAACATTCAGTACTTC.

This clonotype was seen once. This sequence joins TRBV19 and TRBJ1-5; D remains unclear. Trimming pared 4 bases from V and 4 bases from J, leaving 26 bases between. CDR1 and CDR2 (germline): LNHDA, SQIVND (reference sequence). The CDR3 is 19 amino acids. The CDR3 loop reads CASSSGPIKGRQSNQPQHF. DNA for the CDR3: TGTGCCAGTAGTAGCGGGCCTATTAAAGGACGCCAGTCGAATCAGCCCCAGCATTTT. The complete variable domain, with remaining parts taken from reference TRBV19 and TRBJ1-5, reads DGGITQSPKYLFRKEGQNVTLSCEQNLNHDAMYWYRQDPGQGLRLIYYSQIVNDFQKGDIAEGYSVSREKKESFPLTVTSAQKNPTAFYLCASSSGPIKGRQSNQPQHFGDGTRLSIL.

This clonotype turned up a few times. This chain's CDR3 is CAWSVPGTGTHGYTF. The CDR3 DNA sequence: TGTGCCTGGAGTGTCCCGGGGACAGGGACCCATGGCTACACCTTC. The chain carries TRBV30 and TRBJ1-2; 9 nucleotides line up with TRBD1. Trimming cost V 0 bases and J 6 bases; bases outside gene matches: 8. Germline CDR1 reads GTSNPN; CDR2 reads SVGIG (reference sequence). The CDR3 sequence is 15 residues long.

Many counts were recorded for this clonotype. The chain employs TRBV6-1 and TRBJ1-4, with unresolved D. From germline, CDR1 is MNHNS and CDR2 SASEGT. This CDR3 has 14 amino acids. V lost 6 bases, J lost 8 bases, and 16 bases lay in between. The CDR3 here is CASSSAERREKLFF. CDR3 in DNA: TGTGCCAGCAGCTCGGCAGAACGTCGGGAAAAACTGTTTTTT.

The gene calls are TRBV6-2 or TRBV6-3 and TRBJ1-2; TRBD1 is a possible D gene (6 bases). The germline V gene has CDR1 MNHEY and CDR2 SVGEGT. The CDR3 consists of 13 residues. Trimming pared 6 bases from V and 7 bases from J, leaving 15 bases between. This chain's CDR3 is CASREGVLGGYTF. The DNA for the CDR3 is TGTGCCAGCAGAGAGGGGGTATTGGGTGGCTACACCTTC.

Many counts were recorded for this clonotype. This chain uses TRBV20-1 with TRBJ1-2; 11 nucleotides line up with TRBD1. V lost 3 bases, J lost 8 bases, and 11 bases stayed unmatched. The germline gives CDR1 DFQATT, CDR2 SNEGSKA (reference sequence). This CDR3 comprises 15 residues. For the CDR3, the DNA is TGCAGTGCTAGCCGCGGACAGGGGGCTCCCCTCGGCTACACCTTC. Protein sequence: CSASRGQGAPLGYTF.

The chain joins TRBV25-1 to TRBJ2-2, with TRBD2 identical over 10 bases. Germline-derived CDR1 and CDR2 are MGHDK and SYGVNS. Germline trimming cut 6 bases from V and 8 bases from J; bases unmatched to any gene: 21. The CDR3 is 19 amino acids. The CDR3 DNA reads TGTGCCAGCAGCCCCCCCAAGTGGCGGAGCGGGAGGGCGGATGGGGAGCTGTTTTTT. Its protein is CASSPPKWRSGRADGELFF.

The rearrangement uses TRBV9 and TRBJ1-2; D remains ambiguous. Trimming left V 2 bases short and J 8 bases short, with 16 bases between. CDR3 length equals 14 residues. The V gene's germline CDR1 is SGDLS and CDR2 YYNGEE. CDR3 loop: CASSVGRTMKGYTF. DNA for the CDR3: TGTGCCAGCAGCGTGGGCAGAACAATGAAGGGCTACACCTTC.

This clonotype was observed at least ten times. V usage is TRBV27 and J usage is TRBJ2-1, with D possibly being TRBD1 (5 bases). The ends were cut back, 3 bases at V and 7 bases at J, with 10 bases in the middle. The V gene's germline CDR1 is MNHEY and CDR2 SMNVEV (reference sequence). This CDR3 is 13 amino acids long. This chain's CDR3 is CASSFFQGNEQFF. CDR3 DNA: TGTGCCAGCAGTTTCTTTCAGGGAAATGAGCAGTTCTTC.

The chain combines TRBV5-1 with TRBJ2-1, with TRBD2 matching 16 bases. Germline trimming cut 0 bases from V and 10 bases from J; bases unmatched to any gene: 4. CDR3 length equals 16 residues. The germline V gene has CDR1 SGHRS and CDR2 YFSETQ. Here the CDR3 reads CASSLARGLAGGEQFF. CDR3 sequence (DNA): TGCGCCAGCAGCTTGGCCCGGGGACTAGCGGGAGGGGAGCAGTTCTTC. The full variable domain, rest sourced from reference TRBV5-1 and TRBJ2-1, is KAGVTQTPRYLIKTRGQQVTLSCSPISGHRSVSWYQQTPGQGLQFLFEYFSETQRNKGNFPGRFSGRQFSNSRSEMNVSTLELGDSALYLCASSLARGLAGGEQFFGPGTRLTVL.

This clonotype has at least ten counts. The CDR3 reads CSSMDFPGNNEQFF. For the CDR3, the DNA is TGCAGCTCAATGGACTTCCCCGGAAACAATGAGCAGTTCTTC. The chain carries TRBV29-1 and TRBJ2-1, with a possible D match to TRBD2 (5 bases). Germline V gene lookup returns CDR1 SQVTM and CDR2 ANQGSEA. The CDR3 is 14 amino acids. V lost 8 bases, J lost 5 bases, and 19 bases lay in between.

The CDR3 region is CASSPLGYEQYF. The CDR3 DNA is TGTGCCAGCAGCCCCCTGGGGTACGAGCAGTACTTC. V usage is TRBV7-9 and J usage is TRBJ2-7; unclear D gene. V was shortened by 5 bases and J by 4 bases, with 9 bases between the two germline ends. This CDR3 region has 12 residues. Germline CDR1 reads SEHNR; CDR2 reads FQNEAQ (reference sequence). Full variable domain (outside the CDR3, taken from reference TRBV7-9 and TRBJ2-7): DTGVSQNPRHKITKRGQNVTFRCDPISEHNRLYWYRQTLGQGPEFLTYFQNEAQLEKSRLLSDRFSAERPKGSFSTLEIQRTEQGDSAMYLCASSPLGYEQYFGPGTRLTVT.

This clonotype was observed a few times. CDR3 amino acids: CASRERGGTGAFF. Here the CDR3 DNA reads TGTGCCAGCAGAGAGAGGGGTGGGACGGGAGCTTTCTTT. The V and J genes are TRBV6-2 or TRBV6-3 and TRBJ1-1; D might be TRBD1 (5 bases). Germline CDR1 reads MNHEY; CDR2 reads SVGEGT. The CDR3 spans 13 residues. Trimming cost V 6 bases and J 10 bases, with 18 bases left between them.

In its sample, this clonotype was seen many times. This rearrangement joins TRBV2 to TRBJ1-1; D possibly corresponds to TRBD1 (5 bases). V lost 6 bases, J lost 0 bases, and 11 bases lay in between. The CDR3 totals 14 residues. In germline, CDR1 is SNHLY, CDR2 FYNNEI. CDR3 nucleotides: TGTGCCAGCAGGTGGGGGACGGTGAACACTGAAGCTTTCTTT. It translates to CASRWGTVNTEAFF.

This clonotype was recorded at least ten times. This rearrangement joins TRBV20-1 to TRBJ2-1, with D maybe TRBD2 (5 bases). From germline, CDR1 is DFQATT and CDR2 SNEGSKA (reference sequence). The CDR3 has 15 amino acids. V shed 6 bases and J shed 5 bases, with 20 bases lying between them. The CDR3 coding sequence is TGCAGTGCCCCGAGGGCCAGTACTTCTAACAATGAGCAGTTCTTC. Amino acid sequence: CSAPRASTSNNEQFF.

Ten or more counts support this clonotype. The chain uses TRBV24-1 and TRBJ2-1; the match to TRBD2 covers 12 bases. Germline loops: CDR1 KGHDR, CDR2 SFDVKD. The trim removed 5 bases at V and 1 base at J, leaving 5 bases unmatched. The CDR3 has 17 amino acids. The CDR3, as DNA: TGTGCCACCAGTGGCGGCGGACTAGCGGGATCCTACAATGAGCAGTTCTTC. This codes for CATSGGGLAGSYNEQFF.

This clonotype was seen ten or more times. This chain links TRBV6-9 with TRBJ1-5, with D possibly matching TRBD1 (5 bases). The CDR3 loop spans 14 amino acids. Trimming took off 3 bases at V and 7 bases at J, with 13 bases between the two ends. Looked up from germline, CDR1 is MNHGY and CDR2 is SVAAGI. CDR3 sequence (DNA): TGTGCCAGCAGTTACTGGGGCATTGGGCAGCCCCAGCATTTT. The encoded protein is CASSYWGIGQPQHF.

This chain uses TRBV5-6 with TRBJ1-4, with 7 nucleotides matching TRBD1. CDR3 length equals 17 residues. V shed 5 bases, J shed 2 bases, and the junction held 12 bases outside the gene matches. Germline V gives CDR1 SGHDT, CDR2 YYEEEE. Written as DNA, the CDR3 is TGTGCCAGCAGTCAAGTTACGAGGGGGCCCACTAATGAAAAACTGTTTTTT. This translates into CASSQVTRGPTNEKLFF. Variable domain in full (rest from reference TRBV5-6 and TRBJ1-4): DAGVTQSPTHLIKTRGQQVTLRCSPKSGHDTVSWYQQALGQGPQFIFQYYEEEERQRGNFPDRFSGHQFPNYSSELNVNALLLGDSALYLCASSQVTRGPTNEKLFFGSGTQLSVL.

This clonotype was observed at least ten times. The chain couples TRBV20-1 to TRBJ2-7, with a possible D match to TRBD2 (6 bases). The V end was cut by 6 bases, the J end by 1 base, with 19 bases between. The germline gives CDR1 DFQATT, CDR2 SNEGSKA (reference sequence). The CDR3 contains 15 residues. The CDR3 loop reads CSATDGGSGSYEQYF. The DNA of the CDR3 is TGCAGTGCCACAGACGGGGGATCGGGGTCCTACGAGCAGTACTTC.

This clonotype was counted many times. The rearrangement uses TRBV5-1 and TRBJ2-1, with 8 bases fitting TRBD2. Trimming removed 4 bases from V and 4 bases from J; junction bases left unmatched: 7. This CDR3 spans 15 amino acids. The germline V gene has CDR1 SGHRS and CDR2 YFSETQ. DNA for the CDR3: TGCGCCAGCAGCATTCAGAGCGGGAGATACAATGAGCAGTTCTTC. This codes for CASSIQSGRYNEQFF.

Details on this clonotype: This clone may be a read error of a much larger clone one base away. CDR3 loop: CASRLQGPAYEQYF. The CDR3 DNA reads TGTGCCAGCAGACTCCAGGGACCCGCATACGAGCAGTACTTC. The V gene is TRBV6-1, the J gene TRBJ2-7, with D possibly being TRBD1 or TRBD2 (5 bases each). CDR3 length: 14 amino acids. Germline V lookup: CDR1 MNHNS, CDR2 SASEGT. Between the trimmed V and J ends, which lost 6 bases and 4 bases, there was a span of 16 bases.